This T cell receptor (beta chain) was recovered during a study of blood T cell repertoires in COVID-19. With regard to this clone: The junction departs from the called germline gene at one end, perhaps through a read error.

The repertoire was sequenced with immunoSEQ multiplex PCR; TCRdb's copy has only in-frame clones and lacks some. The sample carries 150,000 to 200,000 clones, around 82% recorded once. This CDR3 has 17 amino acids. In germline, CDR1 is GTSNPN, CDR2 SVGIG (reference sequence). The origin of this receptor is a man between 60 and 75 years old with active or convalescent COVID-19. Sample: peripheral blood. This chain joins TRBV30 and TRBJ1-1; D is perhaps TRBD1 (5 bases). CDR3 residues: CAWRPGVAGSMKTEAFF. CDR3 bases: TGTGCCTGGAGACCGGGGGTAGCAGGGTCTATGAAAACTGAAGCTTTCTTT.